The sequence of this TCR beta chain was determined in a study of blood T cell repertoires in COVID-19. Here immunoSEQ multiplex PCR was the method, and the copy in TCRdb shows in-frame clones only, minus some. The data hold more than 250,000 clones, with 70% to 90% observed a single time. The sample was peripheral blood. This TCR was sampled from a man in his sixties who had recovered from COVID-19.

The CDR3 here is CASRSSGDTQYF. Written as DNA, the CDR3 is TGTGCCAGCAGGTCCTCGGGGGATACGCAGTATTTT. V and J are TRBV28 and TRBJ2-3; D perhaps matches TRBD2 (5 bases). Per the germline V gene, CDR1 is MDHEN and CDR2 is SYDVKM. V lost 6 bases to trimming and J lost 6 bases, with 10 bases between them. This CDR3 has 12 residues.